Below, one TCR beta chain is given with its context. These data originate in a study of CD8+ T cells in alopecia areata. Trimming at V came to 6 bases and at J to 2 bases, leaving 9 bases not matched to a gene. Germline CDR1 is SGHTA and CDR2 is FQGNSA. There are 16 residues in the CDR3. Described treatment: oral pan-JAK inhibitor, 5-10 mg twice daily. Those with alopecia areata gave lesional scalp punch biopsies and peripheral blood. In each case, RNA was isolated and then reverse transcribed into cDNA as the sequencing template. Only in-frame clones appear in the TCRdb table, and some are missing; sequencing was by immunoSEQ multiplex PCR. Of about 210,000 clones in the sample, approximately 40% were seen once.

This clonotype was sampled from a human donor with alopecia areata. Sequences were derived from CD4+ T cells sorted from blood, sampled around week 36, from a patient treated with tofacitinib. This chain uses TRBV7-2 with TRBJ2-1; TRBD2 matches 8 bases. This CDR3 is CASSQNSGVPYNEQFF. CDR3 in DNA: TGTGCCAGCAGTCAAAATAGCGGGGTTCCCTACAATGAGCAGTTCTTC.